Following are 14 T cell receptor beta chains from one sample sequenced in a study of blood T cell repertoires in COVID-19. Clones were read by immunoSEQ multiplex PCR, and TCRdb kept only the in-frame ones, dropping some. This table has more than 200,000 clones, roughly 84% appearing once. Sequencing used peripheral blood. These receptors all stem from a man aged 50 or older with active or convalescent COVID-19.

The chain is built from TRBV24-1 and TRBJ2-1; 7 bases are shared with TRBD1. Germline CDR1 is KGHDR and CDR2 is SFDVKD. This CDR3 is 18 amino acids long. The V segment lost 3 bases and the J segment 0 bases; nucleotides outside the gene matches: 10. CDR3 region: CATSDLRTGLSSYNEQFF. DNA for the CDR3: TGTGCCACCAGTGATCTTCGGACAGGATTAAGCTCCTACAATGAGCAGTTCTTC.

The rearrangement joins TRBV30 to TRBJ1-6, with 8 bases that match TRBD1. The CDR3 is 19 residues long. Unmatched junction bases numbered 20, after V lost 8 bases and J lost 2 bases. CDR1 and CDR2 (germline): GTSNPN, SVGIG (reference sequence). CDR3 in DNA: TGTGCCCCTCACTTCGGACAGGGCCGGCGTTACGCCTATAATTCACCCCTCCACTTT. Encoded protein: CAPHFGQGRRYAYNSPLHF. Supplemented by reference TRBV30 and TRBJ1-6, the full variable domain reads SQTIHQWPATLVQPVGSPLSLECTVEGTSNPNLYWYRQAAGRGLQLLFYSVGIGQISSEVPQNLSASRPQDRQFILSSKKLLLSDSGFYLCAPHFGQGRRYAYNSPLHFGNGTRLTVT.

The gene calls are TRBV9 and TRBJ2-5, with a tentative D call TRBD1 (5 bases). V was shortened by 2 bases and J by 7 bases, with 12 bases between the two germline ends. Germline CDR1 reads SGDLS; CDR2 reads YYNGEE. This CDR3 region has 13 residues. The CDR3 DNA follows: TGTGCCAGCAGCGTCGGCAGGGAAGGGACCCAGTACTTC. Translating gives CASSVGREGTQYF.

The rearrangement joins TRBV28 to TRBJ1-1; D is ambiguous. The germline V gene encodes CDR1 MDHEN and CDR2 SYDVKM. This CDR3 is built from 11 residues. Trimming took off 8 bases at V and 1 base at J, with 5 bases between the two ends. DNA of the CDR3: TGTGCCAGCTTTCAGAACACTGAAGCTTTCTTT. Protein: CASFQNTEAFF. The complete variable domain, with remaining parts taken from reference TRBV28 and TRBJ1-1, reads DVKVTQSSRYLVKRTGEKVFLECVQDMDHENMFWYRQDPGLGLRLIYFSYDVKMKEKGDIPEGYSVSREKKERFSLILESASTNQTSMYLCASFQNTEAFFGQGTRLTVV.

This rearrangement joins TRBV5-6 to TRBJ2-3; 8 nucleotides line up with TRBD1. This CDR3 is built from 12 residues. Germline V gene lookup returns CDR1 SGHDT and CDR2 YYEEEE. V lost 4 bases and J lost 6; bases outside the gene matches: 1. CDR3 nucleotide sequence: TGTGCCAGCAGCCGGACAGGGGATACGCAGTATTTT. Its translation is CASSRTGDTQYF.

The J gene is TRBJ2-2, the V gene TRBV7-9; 9 bases agree with TRBD1. There are 15 residues in the CDR3. Trimming at V came to 5 bases and at J to 4 bases, leaving 5 bases not matched to a gene. Germline loops: CDR1 SEHNR, CDR2 FQNEAQ (reference sequence). CDR3 bases: TGTGCCAGCAGCCTCCGACAGGGGGGCACCGGGGAGCTGTTTTTT. It translates to CASSLRQGGTGELFF.

This chain uses TRBV5-4 with TRBJ2-5; TRBD1 agrees at 9 bases. This CDR3 comprises 14 residues. Germline V gene lookup returns CDR1 SGHNT and CDR2 YYREEE (reference sequence). V gave up 4 bases and J gave up 5 bases; unmatched junction bases: 6. CDR3 protein: CASSPGQGRETQYF. CDR3 coding DNA: TGTGCCAGCAGCCCGGGACAGGGTAGGGAGACCCAGTACTTC.

This chain uses TRBV5-1 with TRBJ2-3; 11 nucleotides match TRBD2. CDR1 SGHRS and CDR2 YFSETQ come from the germline V gene. This CDR3 comprises 16 residues. The V gene end was trimmed by 1 base and the J gene end by 4 bases; junction bases not matched to a gene: 5. CDR3 region: CASSLRLAGGPDTQYF. CDR3 DNA: TGCGCCAGCAGCTTGAGGTTAGCGGGGGGGCCAGATACGCAGTATTTT. The variable domain in full, with the rest retrieved from reference TRBV5-1 and TRBJ2-3, is KAGVTQTPRYLIKTRGQQVTLSCSPISGHRSVSWYQQTPGQGLQFLFEYFSETQRNKGNFPGRFSGRQFSNSRSEMNVSTLELGDSALYLCASSLRLAGGPDTQYFGPGTRLTVL.

V is TRBV6-5 and J is TRBJ2-3; a weak D match, TRBD1 (6 bases). Germline values: CDR1 MNHEY, CDR2 SVGAGI. The CDR3 has 13 residues. Trimming shortened V by 6 bases and J by 7 bases, and 14 bases separated the two germline ends. The CDR3 loop is CASRGAEMNTQYF. In DNA form, the CDR3 reads TGTGCCAGCAGGGGGGCAGAAATGAATACGCAGTATTTT.

The rearrangement links TRBV3-1 (or the pseudogene TRBV3-2) to TRBJ2-3; 8 bases line up with TRBD2. Per germline, CDR1 LGHDT and CDR2 YNNKEL (reference sequence). V lost 4 bases, J lost 4 bases, and 4 bases stayed unmatched. The CDR3 totals 14 residues. The CDR3 bases are TGTGCCAGCAGCCCGGGACTAGGGGCAGATACGCAGTATTTT. This codes for CASSPGLGADTQYF.

This chain links TRBV5-1 with TRBJ1-4; D gene unclear. V was clipped by 0 bases and J by 8 bases, with 23 bases between them. Germline-derived CDR1 and CDR2 are SGHRS and YFSETQ. This CDR3 is 18 amino acids long. CDR3: CASSLARLRRAYVEKLFF. The CDR3, as DNA: TGCGCCAGCAGCTTGGCCCGGTTGCGGAGGGCCTATGTAGAAAAACTGTTTTTT.

The CDR3 nucleotides read TGTGCCAGCAGCCAAGATCGGCAGGGGGCTGTTGGCTACACCTTC. Its translation is CASSQDRQGAVGYTF. The chain uses TRBV3-1 (or the pseudogene TRBV3-2) and TRBJ1-2; the match to TRBD1 covers 8 bases. This CDR3 comprises 15 residues. Germline V gene sequence: CDR1 LGHDT, CDR2 YNNKEL (reference sequence). Trimming took 0 bases from V and 7 from J; bases not matched to a gene: 7.

The chain links TRBV28 to TRBJ1-2; TRBD1 aligns across 9 bases. J gave up 8 bases and V 5 bases, and 6 bases lay outside the gene matches. The CDR3 length is 13 residues. Germline CDR1 and CDR2: MDHEN and SYDVKM. CDR3 nucleotide sequence: TGTGCCAGCAGTCTTACAGGGGGCGGCGGCTACACCTTC. Its protein product is CASSLTGGGGYTF.

V gene TRBV19 combines with J gene TRBJ2-1, with 10 positions matching TRBD2. The CDR3 is 15 residues long. Per the germline V gene, CDR1 is LNHDA and CDR2 is SQIVND (reference sequence). V gave up 0 bases and J gave up 14 bases; unmatched junction bases: 10. CDR3 DNA: TGTGCCAGTAGTATAGATCGAGAAGCGGGGGGGCCGAAGTTCTTC. Amino acids: CASSIDREAGGPKFF. The full variable domain, in which reference TRBV19 and TRBJ2-1 provide the parts outside the CDR3, is DGGITQSPKYLFRKEGQNVTLSCEQNLNHDAMYWYRQDPGQGLRLIYYSQIVNDFQKGDIAEGYSVSREKKESFPLTVTSAQKNPTAFYLCASSIDREAGGPKFFGPGTRLTVL.